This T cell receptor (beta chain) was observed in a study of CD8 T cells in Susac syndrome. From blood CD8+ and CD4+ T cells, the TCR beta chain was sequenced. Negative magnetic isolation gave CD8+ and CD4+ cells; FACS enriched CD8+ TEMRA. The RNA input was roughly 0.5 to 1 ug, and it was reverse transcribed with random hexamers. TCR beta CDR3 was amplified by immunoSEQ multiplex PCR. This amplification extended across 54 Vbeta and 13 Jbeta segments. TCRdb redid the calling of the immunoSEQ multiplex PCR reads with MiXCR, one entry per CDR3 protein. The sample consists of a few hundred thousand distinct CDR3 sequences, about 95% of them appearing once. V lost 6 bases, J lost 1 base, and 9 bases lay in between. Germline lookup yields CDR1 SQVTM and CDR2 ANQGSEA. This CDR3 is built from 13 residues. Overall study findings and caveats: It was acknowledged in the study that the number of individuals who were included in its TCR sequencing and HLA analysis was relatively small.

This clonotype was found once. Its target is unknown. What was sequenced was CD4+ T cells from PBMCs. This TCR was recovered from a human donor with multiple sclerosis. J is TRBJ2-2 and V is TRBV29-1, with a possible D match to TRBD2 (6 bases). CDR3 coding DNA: TGCAGCGTGACCGGGGGGAACACCGGGGAGCTGTTTTTT. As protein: CSVTGGNTGELFF.